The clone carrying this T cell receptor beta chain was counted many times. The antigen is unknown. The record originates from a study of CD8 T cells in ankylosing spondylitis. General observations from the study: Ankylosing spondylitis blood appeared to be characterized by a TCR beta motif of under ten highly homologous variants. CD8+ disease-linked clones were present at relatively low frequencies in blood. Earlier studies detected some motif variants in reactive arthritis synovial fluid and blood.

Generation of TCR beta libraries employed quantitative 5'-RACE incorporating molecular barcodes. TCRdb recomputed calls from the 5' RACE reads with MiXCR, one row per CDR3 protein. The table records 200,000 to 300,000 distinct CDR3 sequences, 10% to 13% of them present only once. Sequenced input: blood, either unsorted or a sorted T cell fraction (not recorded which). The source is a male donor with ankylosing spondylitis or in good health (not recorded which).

The CDR3 protein is CAWTGGTYEQYF. The CDR3 nucleotides read TGTGCCTGGACAGGGGGGACCTACGAGCAGTACTTC. The chain couples TRBV30 to TRBJ2-7; D may be TRBD1 (7 bases). This CDR3 is built from 12 residues. Trimming took 4 bases from V and 2 from J, leaving 9 bases between them. Germline V gene lookup returns CDR1 GTSNPN and CDR2 SVGIG (reference sequence).